The clone carrying this T cell receptor beta chain appeared a few times. Its antigen is unknown. The V gene's germline CDR1 is SGHAT and CDR2 FQNNGV. The CDR3 loop spans 12 amino acids. J was trimmed by 5 bases and V by 4 bases; bases with no gene match: 1. The sample belongs to a study of quantifying T cell responses using KT2 cells. Overall study context: RNA was reverse transcribed with TCR alpha and beta constant-region primers. The study, taken as a whole, reports: Very high KT2 spike-in numbers caused saturation in KT2 sequence detection. KT2 sequences were detected down to about one KT2 cell per 100,000 PBMC.

A range of KT2-to-PBMC ratios was made using fixed PBMC numbers. A single-stranded UMI oligo with SP2 sequence was ligated to cDNA 3' ends. An equimolar mix of RC1.1 and RC1.2 primed the beta chain across TRBC1 and TRBC2. Starting with the second PCR, alpha and beta TCR chains went through separate processing. TCRdb fed the UMI-ligation and nested PCR reads into MiXCR, producing one record per CDR3 protein. The table records 25,000 to 35,000 distinct CDR3 sequences, 10% of them present only once. What was sequenced was PBMCs spiked with cells of the T cell clone KT2. This TCR came from a human donor. The chain has TRBV11-2 and TRBJ1-1; TRBD1 matches 7 bases. CDR3 DNA: TGTGCCAGCAGCTCAGGGGGAACTGAAGCTTTCTTT. Protein sequence: CASSSGGTEAFF. Filled out from reference TRBV11-2 and TRBJ1-1, the complete variable domain reads EAGVAQSPRYKIIEKRQSVAFWCNPISGHATLYWYQQILGQGPKLLIQFQNNGVVDDSQLPKDRFSAERLKGVDSTLKIQPAKLEDSAVYLCASSSGGTEAFFGQGTRLTVV.